The rows below give T cell receptor beta chains drawn from one sample of a study of blood T cell repertoires in COVID-19. Measured with immunoSEQ multiplex PCR; TCRdb has only the in-frame clones, and not every one. The repertoire holds 200,000 to 250,000 clones, about 90% seen once, with about an eighth in the top ten. Sequenced input: peripheral blood. The origin of the receptors is a woman under 30 who had recovered from COVID-19. The CDR3 runs from the conserved cysteine through the conserved F or W. D genes are given only for firm matches. Rows give clone size only sometimes, using once, few, many, or a class for an expanded clone.

V gene: TRBV5-1; clone size: once; J gene: TRBJ1-2; CDR3 length: 13; D gene: .; CDR3 protein: CASSLVGGSGYTF; CDR3 DNA: TGCGCCAGCAGCTTGGTCGGGGGTAGTGGCTACACCTTC
V gene: TRBV5-6; clone size: .; J gene: TRBJ1-1; CDR3 length: 15; D gene: TRBD1; CDR3 protein: CASSQQGGKETEAFF; CDR3 DNA: TGTGCCAGCAGCCAACAGGGGGGAAAGGAAACTGAAGCTTTCTTT
V gene: TRBV9; clone size: once; J gene: TRBJ2-7; CDR3 length: 12; D gene: .; CDR3 protein: CASSGPGYEQYF; CDR3 DNA: TGTGCCAGCAGCGGACCAGGTTACGAGCAGTACTTC
V gene: TRBV25-1; clone size: few; J gene: TRBJ2-7; CDR3 length: 11; D gene: .; CDR3 protein: CASSLGDEQYF; CDR3 DNA: TGTGCCAGCAGCCTAGGGGACGAGCAGTACTTC
V gene: TRBV6-5; clone size: .; J gene: TRBJ2-7; CDR3 length: 14; D gene: .; CDR3 protein: CASSYSRGANEQYF; CDR3 DNA: TGTGCCAGCAGTTACTCAAGGGGTGCCAACGAGCAGTACTTC
V gene: TRBV3-1/TRBV3-2; clone size: .; J gene: TRBJ1-3; CDR3 length: 20; D gene: .; CDR3 protein: CASSQDRVPRDLSSGNTIYF; CDR3 DNA: TGTGCCAGCAGCCAAGATCGGGTCCCGAGGGATCTGAGCTCTGGAAACACCATATATTTT
V gene: TRBV2; clone size: .; J gene: TRBJ2-7; CDR3 length: 11; D gene: .; CDR3 protein: CASTADGEQYF; CDR3 DNA: TGTGCCAGCACCGCAGACGGGGAGCAGTACTTC
V gene: TRBV5-1; clone size: .; J gene: TRBJ2-7; CDR3 length: 13; D gene: .; CDR3 protein: CASTTEGGYEQYF; CDR3 DNA: TGCGCCAGCACCACCGAAGGGGGCTACGAGCAGTACTTC
V gene: TRBV6-5; clone size: .; J gene: TRBJ1-4; CDR3 length: 14; D gene: .; CDR3 protein: CASRPTATNEKLFF; CDR3 DNA: TGTGCCAGCAGACCGACAGCTACTAATGAAAAACTGTTTTTT
V gene: TRBV19; clone size: .; J gene: TRBJ2-3; CDR3 length: 15; D gene: .; CDR3 protein: CASSRGQTFTDTQYF; CDR3 DNA: TGTGCCAGTAGTCGCGGACAGACCTTCACAGATACGCAGTATTTT
V gene: TRBV4-2; clone size: .; J gene: TRBJ1-3; CDR3 length: 15; D gene: .; CDR3 protein: CASSQEGQSGNTIYF; CDR3 DNA: TGTGCCAGCAGCCAAGAAGGACAATCCGGAAACACCATATATTTT
V gene: TRBV10-3; clone size: .; J gene: TRBJ2-3; CDR3 length: 16; D gene: TRBD2; CDR3 protein: CAIGRGSSGKSDTQYF; CDR3 DNA: TGTGCCATCGGAAGAGGGTCTAGCGGGAAGTCAGATACGCAGTATTTT
V gene: TRBV30; clone size: .; J gene: TRBJ1-2; CDR3 length: 14; D gene: .; CDR3 protein: CAWSVQQGNYGYTF; CDR3 DNA: TGTGCCTGGAGTGTACAGCAGGGCAACTATGGCTACACCTTC
V gene: TRBV6-5; clone size: .; J gene: TRBJ2-3; CDR3 length: 14; D gene: .; CDR3 protein: CASSPGHSLDTQYF; CDR3 DNA: TGTGCCAGCAGTCCGGGACATTCTCTGGATACGCAGTATTTT
V gene: TRBV6-5; clone size: .; J gene: TRBJ2-7; CDR3 length: 14; D gene: TRBD2; CDR3 protein: CASRGGSSGSVEYF; CDR3 DNA: TGTGCCAGCAGGGGGGGTTCTAGCGGGAGTGTAGAGTACTTC
V gene: TRBV19; clone size: .; J gene: TRBJ2-7; CDR3 length: 12; D gene: TRBD2; CDR3 protein: CASSWLAGEQYF; CDR3 DNA: TGTGCCAGTAGTTGGCTAGCGGGCGAGCAGTACTTC
V gene: TRBV24-1; clone size: .; J gene: TRBJ1-5; CDR3 length: 14; D gene: TRBD1; CDR3 protein: CATQTDRGGRPQHF; CDR3 DNA: TGTGCCACCCAAACTGACAGGGGAGGAAGACCCCAGCATTTT
V gene: TRBV24-1; clone size: .; J gene: TRBJ2-6; CDR3 length: 17; D gene: TRBD1; CDR3 protein: CATSDTTGAPGANVLTF; CDR3 DNA: TGTGCCACCAGTGATACGACAGGGGCCCCTGGGGCCAACGTCCTGACTTTC
V gene: TRBV4-1; clone size: .; J gene: TRBJ2-7; CDR3 length: 14; D gene: .; CDR3 protein: CASSQGAQTYEQYF; CDR3 DNA: TGCGCCAGCAGCCAAGGGGCACAGACCTACGAGCAGTACTTC
V gene: TRBV29-1; clone size: .; J gene: TRBJ2-5; CDR3 length: 11; D gene: .; CDR3 protein: CSVLRGETQYF; CDR3 DNA: TGCAGCGTTTTGAGGGGGGAGACCCAGTACTTC